This T cell receptor beta chain was recorded in a study of control samples from healthy donors and cancer patients. Produced via immunoSEQ multiplex PCR; TCRdb's table is partial and in-frame only. The sample includes 150,000 to 200,000 clones, 70% to 90% seen only once; the top ten take approximately 12%. The CDR3 covers 14 residues. The ends were cut back, 2 bases at V and 4 bases at J, with 11 bases in the middle. Germline CDR1 and CDR2: MNHNY and SVGAGI (reference sequence). The chain is built from TRBV6-6 and TRBJ2-5, with a possible D match to TRBD2 (5 bases). This clonotype was sampled from a man aged 30-40 years in good health. The sequenced sample was blood. CDR3 DNA: TGTGCCAGCAGTTACCGGGAAATTGCAGAGACCCAGTACTTC. It encodes CASSYREIAETQYF.